Presented here are 16 T cell receptor beta chains from one specimen sequenced in a study of shared clonotypes between healthy human individuals. TCRdb keeps only in-frame clones here, not all; method: immunoSEQ multiplex PCR. The repertoire has some 2,500,000 clones, roughly 93% of them found once; the top ten carry 0.35% to 0.45%. Sequences were obtained from naive CD4+ T cells from PBMCs. Stated subset: CD45RA+ positively selected. These TCRs come from a man between 18 and 29 years old in good health. Some clones in this sample may be carry-over from other donors' samples.

A word on this clone: Other DNA sequences in this sample translate to the same CDR3. The V and J genes are TRBV29-1 and TRBJ2-3, with D unresolved. The germline gives CDR1 SQVTM, CDR2 ANQGSEA. Between the trimmed V and J ends, which lost 3 bases and 1 base, there was a span of 5 bases. This CDR3 region has 12 residues. CDR3 coding DNA: TGCAGCGTTGAGTACGGCACAGATACGCAGTATTTT. Translation gives CSVEYGTDTQYF.

The chain joins TRBV6-1 to TRBJ2-7; TRBD2 agrees at 7 bases. The ends lost 0 bases at V and 2 bases at J; junction bases unmatched: 4. The CDR3 spans 15 residues. Germline loops: CDR1 MNHNS, CDR2 SASEGT. The CDR3 is CASSEAGTTTYEQYF. CDR3 nucleotides: TGTGCCAGCAGTGAAGCCGGGACTACGACCTACGAGCAGTACTTC.

The genes are TRBV5-1 and TRBJ2-3; TRBD1 aligns across 7 bases. In germline, CDR1 is SGHRS, CDR2 YFSETQ. The CDR3 consists of 15 residues. Trimming removed 4 bases from V and 0 bases from J; junction bases left unmatched: 5. The CDR3, as DNA: TGCGCCAGCAGCAGGACAGGCAGGAGCACAGATACGCAGTATTTT. This translates into CASSRTGRSTDTQYF.

The chain is built from TRBV5-1 and TRBJ2-1, with 7 positions matching TRBD2. The CDR3 runs 17 residues. Germline V CDR1 and CDR2: SGHRS, YFSETQ. J was trimmed by 0 bases and V by 1 base; bases with no gene match: 7. CDR3 bases: TGCGCCAGCAGCTTGACCTTGGGCGGGGGCTCCTACAATGAGCAGTTCTTC. This encodes CASSLTLGGGSYNEQFF.

The chain recombines TRBV9 with TRBJ2-7; D gene uncertain. V was clipped by 0 bases and J by 3 bases, with 7 bases between them. This CDR3 has 13 residues. Germline loops: CDR1 SGDLS, CDR2 YYNGEE. The CDR3 sequence is CASSVGLNYEQYF. The CDR3 nucleotides are TGTGCCAGCAGCGTAGGTTTAAACTACGAGCAGTACTTC.

This clone occurred once. This chain links TRBV29-1 with TRBJ2-7; 8 bases align to TRBD1. The length of the CDR3 is 12 residues. Germline CDR1 SQVTM, CDR2 ANQGSEA. V dropped 6 bases and J dropped 5; count of bases not matched to a gene: 6. The CDR3 bases are TGCAGCGTCGGACAGGGTCCCCACGAGCAGTACTTC. It is translated as CSVGQGPHEQYF.

In its sample, this clone was seen once. This sequence joins TRBV5-1 and TRBJ2-3, with a weak D call TRBD1 (6 bases). V lost 2 bases and J 4 bases, leaving 17 bases between the germline ends. Germline V gene lookup returns CDR1 SGHRS and CDR2 YFSETQ. This CDR3 contains 16 residues. The CDR3 loop reads CASSFIRGKGPDTQYF. The CDR3 DNA sequence: TGCGCCAGCAGCTTCATCAGGGGAAAGGGGCCAGATACGCAGTATTTT.

The chain links TRBV10-3 to TRBJ2-1; 10 positions agree with TRBD2. V gave up 5 bases and J gave up 9 bases; unmatched junction bases: 7. The CDR3 extends over 14 amino acids. The germline V gene encodes CDR1 ENHRY and CDR2 SYGVKD. The DNA for the CDR3 is TGTGCCATCAGTCTAGCGGGAGACTCTATTGAGCAGTTCTTC. Translating gives CAISLAGDSIEQFF.

The rearrangement joins TRBV11-2 to TRBJ2-2; 9 bases are shared with TRBD1. The V gene end was trimmed by 5 bases and the J gene end by 4 bases; junction bases not matched to a gene: 11. The CDR3 extends over 17 amino acids. Per the germline V gene, CDR1 is SGHAT and CDR2 is FQNNGV. CDR3 DNA: TGTGCCAGCAGCCACCATGAACAGGGGGCTCTCACCGGGGAGCTGTTTTTT. This encodes CASSHHEQGALTGELFF.

V and J are TRBV27 and TRBJ2-5, with D tentatively TRBD2 (6 bases). V gave up 4 bases and J gave up 2 bases, with 14 bases separating them. Germline V gene sequence: CDR1 MNHEY, CDR2 SMNVEV (reference sequence). CDR3 length: 15 amino acids. The CDR3 DNA reads as TGTGCCAGCAGTTCGGGCGGGAAGGCACAAGAGACCCAGTACTTC. Translating gives CASSSGGKAQETQYF.

V gene TRBV5-4 combines with J gene TRBJ1-4, with D possibly TRBD1 on 6 matching bases. The CDR3 is 15 amino acids. The V and J ends lost 4 bases and 7 bases respectively, with 17 bases between them. In germline, CDR1 is SGHNT, CDR2 YYREEE (reference sequence). The CDR3: CASSPGGREVEKLFF. CDR3 coding DNA: TGTGCCAGCAGCCCCGGGGGCAGGGAGGTTGAAAAACTGTTTTTT.

This chain uses TRBV30 with TRBJ2-7; 7 bases line up with TRBD1. The germline V gene encodes CDR1 GTSNPN and CDR2 SVGIG (reference sequence). V shed 1 base, J shed 2 bases, and the junction held 5 bases outside the gene matches. The CDR3 spans 14 residues. The CDR3 DNA reads TGTGCCTGGAGTGGCCAAGGGGGCGCCTACGAGCAGTACTTC. Protein product: CAWSGQGGAYEQYF.

The chain combines TRBV4-1 with TRBJ2-7, with a tentative D call TRBD2 (6 bases). This CDR3 comprises 14 residues. Germline V CDR1 and CDR2: MGHRA, YSYEKL. V gave up 2 bases and J gave up 6 bases, with 14 bases separating them. The CDR3 DNA follows: TGCGCCAGCAGCCAACCGGGTGGGACTTCCGAGCAGTACTTC. Encoded protein: CASSQPGGTSEQYF.

A word on this clone: The same CDR3 is also encoded by other DNA sequences in this sample. J is TRBJ2-5 and V is TRBV28; D is unclear. V shed 4 bases and J shed 5 bases, with 8 bases lying between them. The CDR3 runs 12 residues. CDR1 and CDR2 (germline): MDHEN, SYDVKM. The CDR3: CASSSSVETQYF. Here the CDR3 DNA reads TGTGCCAGCAGTTCATCCGTGGAGACCCAGTACTTC.

A remark on this clone: This same CDR3 is encoded by further DNA sequences in the sample. The chain combines TRBV4-1 with TRBJ2-7; either TRBD1 or TRBD2 may supply D (5 bases each). The CDR3 is 15 amino acids. In germline, CDR1 is MGHRA, CDR2 YSYEKL. Trimming cost V 3 bases and J 2 bases, with 14 bases left between them. CDR3 amino acids: CASSHPGTGTYEQYF. The CDR3 nucleotides are TGCGCCAGCAGCCATCCCGGGACGGGAACCTACGAGCAGTACTTC.

The V and J genes are TRBV6-1 and TRBJ1-3, with a weak D call TRBD1 (5 bases). V shed 5 bases and J shed 3 bases, with 14 bases lying between them. The germline CDR1 and CDR2 sequences are MNHNS and SASEGT. This CDR3 comprises 15 residues. CDR3: CASSFFRAIGNTIYF. CDR3 in DNA: TGTGCCAGCAGTTTCTTCAGGGCCATTGGAAACACCATATATTTT.